The sequence of this T cell receptor beta chain was determined in a study of breast tumors, draining lymph nodes, adjacent tissues. General study findings and limits: Luminal-like breast cancer showed significantly greater tumor-nontumor repertoire similarity than basal-like breast cancer did. Data fit most tumor T cells coming from lymph node, expanding in tumor. Compared with lymph nodes, tumors were less diverse; compared with nontumor tissue, more.

Details on this clonotype: Antigen unknown. The junction does not match germline at one end; this may be a read error.

Using its own MiXCR run on the multiplex PCR reads, TCRdb lists one record per CDR3 protein. Altogether about 180,000 distinct CDR3 sequences are present, approximately 30% being singletons, with the ten largest covering around 4.5%. Axillary draining lymph nodes of breast cancer patients supplied the node samples. The CDR3 is 11 amino acids. Germline V CDR1 and CDR2: DFQATT, SNEGSKA (reference sequence). J is TRBJ2-5 and V is TRBV20-1; D may be TRBD2 (6 bases). The clonotype comes from a female donor with breast cancer. Some clones in this sample may be carry-over from other donors' samples. What was sequenced was axillary lymph node tissue. The CDR3 loop reads CSAGGPETQSF. CDR3 coding DNA: TGCAGTGCCGGGGGACCAGAGACCCAGTCCTTC.